The source of this T cell receptor beta chain is a study of blood T cell repertoires in COVID-19. Using immunoSEQ multiplex PCR, the repertoire was profiled, and TCRdb retains in-frame clones only, with some absent. The sample has about 200,000 clones, about nine tenths seen once. Germline V lookup: CDR1 KGHSH, CDR2 LQKENI. V trimming: 2 bases; J trimming: 7 bases; junction bases outside the gene matches: 7. The length of the CDR3 is 14 residues. The sample comprised peripheral blood. The clonotype originates from a woman in her thirties or forties with acute or convalescent COVID-19. The rearrangement uses TRBV18 and TRBJ1-1, with TRBD1 matching 7 bases. This CDR3 is CASSPRQGQGEAFF. The CDR3 region has the DNA TGTGCCAGCTCACCAAGACAGGGACAAGGTGAAGCTTTCTTT.